These 2 T cell receptor beta chains originate from one sample sequenced in a study of cytomegalovirus exposure and HLA in healthy donors. The primer mix had 60 Vbeta and 13 Jbeta primers. Using immunoSEQ multiplex PCR, the repertoire was profiled, and TCRdb retains in-frame clones only, with some absent. The sample yields roughly 150,000 clones, around 80% seen once. Sequencing input: PBMCs. The receptors were sampled from a woman aged 40 to 55 in good health and CMV-seronegative.

This chain connects TRBV7-2 to TRBJ2-7; 10 nucleotides align to TRBD2. CDR3 length equals 15 residues. V lost 1 base to trimming and J lost 7 bases; unmatched junction nucleotides: 7. Per germline, CDR1 SGHTA and CDR2 FQGNSA. DNA of the CDR3: TGTGCCAGCAGCTTAGACCCTAGCGGGGGATTTGAGCAGTACTTC. Translated, it gives CASSLDPSGGFEQYF.

The rearrangement uses TRBV5-5 and TRBJ1-6; 8 bases match TRBD1. The V gene's germline CDR1 is SGHKS and CDR2 YYEKEE (reference sequence). There are 18 residues in the CDR3. V was clipped by 0 bases and J by 1 base; unmatched bases: 6. CDR3 in DNA: TGTGCCAGCAGCTTGGGTCAGGGGGCAAAGTCCTATAATTCACCCCTCCACTTT. This codes for CASSLGQGAKSYNSPLHF.